These T cell receptor beta chains were read from a single sample in a study of massively parallel sequencing of T cell beta chains. MiXCR, run by TCRdb on the 5' RACE reads, gives a single entry per CDR3 protein. The table lists 4,300 or so distinct CDR3 sequences, approximately 40% of them singletons, with approximately 3% in the top ten. Material for sequencing was commercial RNA from peripheral blood pooled from many donors. These receptors originate from a pool of human donors in good health; the sample was commercial RNA pooled from many donors. Each CDR3 is given with its conserved first and last residue. The order of the fields is D gene, clone size, V gene, J gene, CDR3 protein, CDR3 DNA. The D gene is left open where the match is weak. Size is omitted from some rows. Given values are once, few, many or a class for expanded clones.

>-|-|TRBV4-1|TRBJ1-1
CASSKGVEAFF
TGCGCCAGCAGTAAGGGCGTTGAAGCTTTCTTT
>-|-|TRBV7-6|TRBJ1-3
CASLGHSGNTIYF
TGTGCCAGCCTGGGACACTCTGGAAACACCATATATTTT
>-|few|TRBV10-3|TRBJ2-7
CAISEWGEQYF
TGTGCCATCAGTGAGTGGGGTGAGCAGTACTTC
>-|medium-sized|TRBV2|TRBJ2-3
CASSVFAGSTDTQYF
TGTGCCAGCAGTGTTTTCGCGGGTAGCACAGATACGCAGTATTTT
>-|few|TRBV11-2|TRBJ2-3
CASSLGTDTQYF
TGTGCCAGCAGCCTAGGCACAGATACGCAGTATTTT
>-|-|TRBV6-2/TRBV6-3|TRBJ2-7
CASDRQAGEQYF
TGTGCCAGCGACAGACAGGCCGGGGAGCAGTACTTC
>-|-|TRBV20-1|TRBJ2-1
CSAPDWHNEQFF
TGCAGTGCTCCCGACTGGCACAATGAGCAGTTCTTC
>-|few|TRBV20-1|TRBJ2-5
CSARWSGTPQYF
TGCAGTGCCCGGTGGTCGGGTACGCCCCAGTACTTC
>-|once|TRBV2|TRBJ2-3
CASSEGGASTDTQYF
TGTGCCAGCAGTGAAGGGGGGGCGAGCACAGATACGCAGTATTTT
>TRBD1|-|TRBV14|TRBJ2-7
CASSLSSTGAYEQYF
TGTGCCAGCAGCCTTTCCTCGACAGGGGCCTACGAGCAGTACTTC
>-|-|TRBV14|TRBJ2-2
CASSQDPSFGELFF
TGTGCCAGCAGCCAAGACCCCTCATTTGGGGAGCTGTTTTTT
>-|-|TRBV20-1|TRBJ1-4
CSARDQGGFGEKLFF
TGCAGTGCTAGAGATCAAGGGGGTTTTGGTGAAAAACTGTTTTTT
>-|-|TRBV9|TRBJ2-5
CASSVAREETQYF
TGTGCCAGCAGCGTAGCCAGGGAGGAGACCCAGTACTTC
>-|few|TRBV12-3/TRBV12-4|TRBJ1-6
CASSLRRNLSPLHF
TGTGCCAGCAGTTTAAGGAGGAACCTTTCACCCCTCCACTTT
>-|-|TRBV20-1|TRBJ2-5
CSARDRSAQETQYF
TGCAGTGCTAGAGATAGGAGTGCCCAAGAGACCCAGTACTTC
>TRBD1|few|TRBV11-2|TRBJ1-1
CASSLDQGAEAFF
TGTGCCAGCAGCTTAGACCAGGGGGCTGAAGCTTTCTTT
>-|-|TRBV20-1|TRBJ2-7
CSARGAGFGEQYF
TGCAGTGCTAGAGGGGCGGGATTCGGCGAGCAGTACTTC
>TRBD1|few|TRBV12-3/TRBV12-4|TRBJ1-2
CASSLEGAPGYTF
TGTGCCAGCAGTTTAGAGGGGGCGCCCGGCTACACCTTC
>TRBD1|few|TRBV20-1|TRBJ2-5
CSARAGQSQETQYF
TGCAGTGCTAGAGCGGGACAGTCCCAAGAGACCCAGTACTTC
>-|few|TRBV28|TRBJ2-2
CASSWGRGYTGELFF
TGTGCCAGCAGTTGGGGCAGGGGTTACACCGGGGAGCTGTTTTTT
>-|-|TRBV11-2|TRBJ2-4
CASSSDRNIQYF
TGTGCCAGCAGCTCCGACAGAAACATTCAGTACTTC
>-|large|TRBV29-1|TRBJ1-1
CSVEGRMNTEAFF
TGCAGCGTTGAAGGCAGGATGAACACTGAAGCTTTCTTT
>TRBD1|-|TRBV10-3|TRBJ2-7
CAIRPQGADEQYF
TGTGCCATCAGACCACAGGGGGCCGACGAGCAGTACTTC
>TRBD2|few|TRBV20-1|TRBJ2-5
CSARDGLVETQYF
TGCAGTGCTAGAGATGGACTAGTGGAGACCCAGTACTTC
>TRBD1|few|TRBV20-1|TRBJ1-5
CSALRQGGQPQHF
TGCAGTGCTCTTCGACAGGGAGGGCAGCCCCAGCATTTT
>-|-|TRBV6-4|TRBJ2-7
CASSMSGTPYEQYF
TGTGCCAGCAGTATGAGCGGAACACCCTACGAGCAGTACTTC
>-|-|TRBV6-2/TRBV6-3|TRBJ1-1
CASSPSPGAEAFF
TGTGCCAGCAGTCCCTCACCGGGGGCTGAAGCTTTCTTT
>-|-|TRBV6-4|TRBJ2-1
CASSRLPWAYNEQFF
TGTGCCAGCAGTCGCCTGCCTTGGGCCTACAATGAGCAGTTCTTC
>-|-|TRBV5-1|TRBJ2-5
CASSSGDSYQETQYF
TGCGCCAGCAGCTCGGGGGATTCTTACCAAGAGACCCAGTACTTC
>-|-|TRBV6-2/TRBV6-3|TRBJ2-1
CASQKPYNEQFF
TGTGCCAGCCAAAAACCCTACAATGAGCAGTTCTTC
>TRBD2|-|TRBV20-1|TRBJ2-7
CSARDSGARYEQYF
TGCAGTGCTAGAGACAGCGGGGCGAGATACGAGCAGTACTTC
>-|-|TRBV20-1|TRBJ2-2
CSARIGTGELFF
TGCAGTGCTAGGATAGGCACCGGGGAGCTGTTTTTT
>-|few|TRBV20-1|TRBJ2-7
CSAGVPYEQYF
TGCAGTGCTGGGGTCCCCTACGAGCAGTACTTC
>TRBD1|few|TRBV4-1|TRBJ2-7
CASSQEGRGREQYF
TGCGCCAGCAGCCAAGAGGGCAGGGGGCGCGAGCAGTACTTC
>-|-|TRBV5-2|TRBJ1-1
CASNYPGQGNTEAFF
TGTGCCAGCAACTACCCGGGACAGGGCAACACTGAAGCTTTCTTT
>-|-|TRBV25-1|TRBJ2-5
CASSSPGLAQETQYF
TGTGCCAGCAGCTCCCCAGGGCTAGCGCAAGAGACCCAGTACTTC
>-|few|TRBV20-1|TRBJ1-5
CSGGRSNQPQHF
TGCAGTGGAGGTAGGAGCAATCAGCCCCAGCATTTT
>-|-|TRBV6-4|TRBJ2-7
CASSDPGTPPYEQYF
TGTGCCAGCAGTGACCCCGGGACACCTCCCTACGAGCAGTACTTC
>-|few|TRBV20-1|TRBJ2-7
CSARGPTTYEQYF
TGCAGTGCTAGGGGGCCCACTACCTACGAGCAGTACTTC
>-|-|TRBV14|TRBJ1-2
CASSQDNPYQSYGYTF
TGTGCCAGCAGCCAAGATAATCCATACCAGAGCTATGGCTACACCTTC
>-|-|TRBV11-2|TRBJ2-3
CASSLRDTQYF
TGTGCCAGCAGCCTACGGGATACGCAGTATTTT
>-|few|TRBV20-1|TRBJ1-6
CSAREDITFSPLHF
TGCAGTGCTAGAGAGGACATAACGTTCTCACCCCTCCACTTT
>TRBD1|-|TRBV20-1|TRBJ1-1
CRGGQMNTEAFF
TGCAGGGGGGGACAGATGAACACTGAAGCTTTCTTT
>-|few|TRBV20-1|TRBJ1-2
CRDGGYTF
TGCAGAGACGGGGGCTACACCTTC
>-|few|TRBV7-1|TRBJ1-6
CASSSGSSYNSPLHF
TGTGCCAGCAGCTCGGGGAGCTCCTATAATTCACCCCTCCACTTT
>TRBD1|-|TRBV5-1|TRBJ2-1
CASSLGTGRDNEQFF
TGCGCCAGCAGCCTAGGGACAGGGCGAGACAATGAGCAGTTCTTC
>-|few|TRBV6-2/TRBV6-3|TRBJ2-4
CASSYSAGSNIQYF
TGTGCCAGCAGTTACTCGGCAGGGTCAAACATTCAGTACTTC
>TRBD1|-|TRBV20-1|TRBJ1-4
CSARDRTGTNEKLFF
TGCAGTGCTAGAGATAGGACAGGGACTAATGAAAAACTGTTTTTT
>-|-|TRBV5-1|TRBJ1-1
CASSLTSTGTEAFF
TGCGCCAGCAGCTTGACAAGTACGGGCACTGAAGCTTTCTTT
>-|-|TRBV2|TRBJ1-5
CASSEMAADNQPQHF
TGTGCCAGCAGTGAAATGGCGGCGGATAATCAGCCCCAGCATTTT
>-|-|TRBV6-2/TRBV6-3|TRBJ2-1
CASSYEVGSYNEQFF
TGTGCCAGCAGTTACGAGGTAGGCTCCTACAATGAGCAGTTCTTC
>-|few|TRBV5-1|TRBJ2-5
CASSPPTNQETQYF
TGCGCCAGCAGCCCCCCGACAAACCAAGAGACCCAGTACTTC